These T cell receptor beta chains were read from a single sample in a study of identical twins. MiXCR, run by TCRdb on the 5' RACE reads, gives a single entry per CDR3 protein. The table includes hundreds of thousands of distinct CDR3 sequences, roughly 18% detected once. This sample also belongs to another study, concerning T cells expressing NK-cell markers.

Sequencing input: PBMCs. The receptors shown here come from a woman aged 18-35 years in good health. CDR3s include the opening cysteine and the closing phenylalanine or tryptophan. The D gene is left open where the match is weak. The size entry is marked missing in some rows and otherwise reads once, few, many or a size class.

>TRBD1|TRBV25-1|TRBJ1-1|-
TGTGCCAGCAGTGCACCAGGGGGGCATGGAGCTTTCTTT
CASSAPGGHGAFF
>-|TRBV16|TRBJ1-6|-
TGTGCCAGCAGCCCCACCGCCAGGGGTAATTCACCCCTCCACTTT
CASSPTARGNSPLHF
>-|TRBV12-3/TRBV12-4|TRBJ2-5|few
TGTGCCAGCAGCGCCTCGGAGACCCAGTACTTC
CASSASETQYF
>-|TRBV20-1|TRBJ2-5|-
TGCAGTGCTCAAGAGGACCCTCAAGAGACCCAGTACTTC
CSAQEDPQETQYF
>-|TRBV2|TRBJ2-7|-
TGTGCCAGCAGTGCAGGCAGGGGACGGAAATCAGCCGACTACGAGCAGTACTTC
CASSAGRGRKSADYEQYF
>TRBD2|TRBV12-3/TRBV12-4|TRBJ2-4|-
TGTGCCTTCAGTTTGGGCCCGGGACTAGCGGGAGGGCAAGGGGACATTCAGTACTTC
CAFSLGPGLAGGQGDIQYF
>-|TRBV5-1|TRBJ2-3|few
TGCGCCAGCAGCTTGGACAGGGTGTCAATAGATACGCAGTATTTT
CASSLDRVSIDTQYF
>-|TRBV11-3|TRBJ1-1|-
TGTGCCAGCAGCCAAGCCTTAGAGACTGAAGCTTTCTTT
CASSQALETEAFF
>TRBD1|TRBV10-3|TRBJ2-7|-
TGTGCCATCACCCCGACAGGGGGCTACGAGCAGTACTTC
CAITPTGGYEQYF
>TRBD1|TRBV19|TRBJ2-7|-
TGTGCCAGTAGTCTACAGGGGGCGCGGACGGACGAGCAGTACTTC
CASSLQGARTDEQYF
>-|TRBV5-1|TRBJ2-1|many
TGCGCCAGCAGCTTGGGGGCGTCGGGCTCCTACAATGAGCAGTTCTTC
CASSLGASGSYNEQFF
>TRBD2|TRBV5-6|TRBJ2-1|-
TGTGCCAGCGGCTTCGGGCTAGCGGGGGGAGAGCAGTTCTTC
CASGFGLAGGEQFF
>-|TRBV12-3/TRBV12-4|TRBJ1-1|many
TGTGCCAGCAGTTTGGAGGGGACCTACACTGAAGCTTTCTTT
CASSLEGTYTEAFF
>-|TRBV20-1|TRBJ1-5|-
TGCAGTGCTCAGACAGGCAATCAGCCCCAGCATTTT
CSAQTGNQPQHF
>TRBD2|TRBV24-1|TRBJ2-3|few
TGTGCCACCATCTCGACCACCGGGACTAGCGAAATTCTCACAGATACGCAGTATTTT
CATISTTGTSEILTDTQYF
>-|TRBV10-3|TRBJ2-1|many
TGTGCCATCAGTTTCACCCCGTCGGGGGTCGGGAATGAGCAGTTCTTC
CAISFTPSGVGNEQFF
>-|TRBV7-9|TRBJ1-6|few
TGTGCCAGCAGTCCTGTAACAGGAAATTCACCCCTCCACTTT
CASSPVTGNSPLHF
>-|TRBV6-5|TRBJ2-3|-
TGTGCCAGCATTCTCCGACAGCCTAGCACAGATACGCAGTATTTT
CASILRQPSTDTQYF
>-|TRBV12-3/TRBV12-4|TRBJ2-5|few
TGTGCCAGCAGTTTAGGGCAAAGGGGAGGGACCCAGTACTTC
CASSLGQRGGTQYF
>-|TRBV12-3/TRBV12-4|TRBJ2-1|-
TGTGCCAGCAGCCTGGTCGTGGGCAGGGGCTCCTACAATGAGCAGTTCTTC
CASSLVVGRGSYNEQFF
>-|TRBV4-2|TRBJ2-1|few
TGTGCCAGCAGCCTATTGGACTACCATAAGGGCTCCTACAATGAGCAGTTCTTC
CASSLLDYHKGSYNEQFF
>TRBD2|TRBV5-6|TRBJ2-7|few
TGTGCCAGCAGCCGTCCGGAGGGAGGGCTTCCCTACGAGCAGTACTTC
CASSRPEGGLPYEQYF